This T cell receptor (beta chain) was sequenced in a study of long-term antiretroviral therapy in people with HIV (dated by TCRdb to the early 2020s). About the full investigation: The earliest samples were collected roughly a decade before the 2015 WHO recommendation for immediate ART, at a time when ART was usually postponed until CD4 counts fell. A retrospective serial study tested whether ART initiation and durable HIV suppression were associated with changes in peripheral blood TRB repertoire composition and diversity. The cohort contributed about 200 cryopreserved PBMC samples from a few dozen adults with confirmed HIV infection, collected serially over a mean of about six years (range 1-12). Of the 30 participants with HIV, 10 to 11 were female. No cross-contamination during QIAcube processing turned up in test extractions that ran a monoclonal T-cell line alongside 30 to 35 polyclonal samples. What the research found in general, with its limitations: ART initiation was associated with a significant increase in TRB diversity, but diversity stayed significantly below transplant donor controls even after long-term ART. Owing to limited PBMC availability, only the TCR beta chain was sequenced, without alpha chain pairing. Because pre-ART samples had limited cell numbers, unsorted PBMC were profiled rather than sorted CD4+ and CD8+ T cells. Inferences about post-ART repertoire changes are limited because no data were available on ART adherence, viral resistance or therapy changes. Expanded TRB clones identified before ART initiation dominated the repertoire across all time points, though the dominance fluctuated and decreased in many PLHIV after ART. The samples span the years 2004 to 2017, and the ART regimens used at that time may not be as effective as current regimens. HIV repertoires had narrower CDR3 length ranges than controls, and the network structure suggested an antigen-experienced repertoire that shifted only slightly toward naive after ART.

The immunoSEQ hsTCRB v3.0 assay was used at survey level resolution to sequence the TRB variable region. The target sequencing depth for TRB was about 40,000-50,000 T-cell genomes per sample. TRB libraries were pooled and sequenced on an Illumina MiSeq using a v3 150-cycle kit. For the original study's pipeline: Repertoire analysis was run in R within a reproducible Nextflow workflow that covered QC, data transformation and analysis. LymphoSeq2, an R package for AIRR-Seq data exploration, was used to implement custom analyses. After excluding a handful of samples that yielded fewer than 5000 total TRB sequences, 190 or so HIV repertoires remained for analysis. Among the approximately 190 HIV repertoires that were kept, 59 were collected before ART initiation and about 130 were collected after ART initiation. Repertoires were downsampled to 5000 TRB nucleotide sequences, and summary statistics were averaged over 100 downsampling iterations. The analysis kept only TRB sequences whose CDR3 regions were at least seven amino acids long. Diversity was measured with a Shannon entropy-derived clonality score and the Gini coefficient. In the repertoire networks, any two of the top 5000 CDR3 amino acid sequences were connected whenever the two sequences differed by an edit distance of one. For TRB CDR3 amino acid sequences, antigen specificity groups and MHC restriction were predicted with GLIPH2. CDR3 amino acid sequences were matched against VDJdb and McPAS-TCR to flag known CMV, EBV, HIV or tissue antigen associations. Pre-ART, post-ART and control groups were compared with Wilcoxon signed-rank tests and Holm-Bonferroni correction. TCRdb stores this immuneACCESS table with in-frame sequences only. Part of the clones is absent; in the studies checked, under half of the shortfall reflects unresolved V genes, and no reason is known for the rest. From that table come the V and J calls and clone size; the DNA was used to work out D and trimming. The sample records about 35,000 clones, roughly 85% of which are singletons. The ten most abundant clones make up roughly a tenth of the sample.

To be included, a participant needed at least one PBMC sample from before ART initiation plus at least two post-ART samples. Every participant with HIV received treatment in the United States of America. Before DNA extraction, cryopreserved samples of roughly 0.95-10 million PBMC were thawed and washed. At the time of the earliest PBMC sample for each participant with HIV, ages ranged from roughly 23 to 60 years. PBMC samples were contributed by each participant from 1-4 timepoints before ART initiation and 2-8 timepoints after ART initiation, with a median of 7 samples. For every participant, serial HIV viral load, CD4+ T-cell count, ART history and demographic data were obtained. Using a Qiagen kit on a QIAcube, genomic DNA was extracted from unsorted PBMC, with samples processed in batches of 12. Regarding this clone: Its antigen is currently not known. Base quality data are lacking; no much larger clone is found one base away.

Sequencing was performed on unsorted PBMCs, taken 2.2 years after starting antiretroviral therapy. This receptor was obtained from a man aged 18 to 30 with HIV.

The nucleotide sequence is TGTGCCACCAGGACAGAGAACTCTGGAAACACCATATATTTT. This gives the protein CATRTENSGNTIYF. The chain is assembled from TRBV10-3 and TRBJ1-3; the D gene is possibly TRBD1, with 6 bases matching. V sheds 10 bases and J sheds 0 bases, leaving 13 bases between their ends. Per the germline V gene, ENHRY is the CDR1 and SYGVKD is the CDR2. The CDR3 covers 14 residues, taking in both the cysteine and the phenylalanine. Only the CDR3 portion is preserved as DNA: 42 bases, with reading frame beginning at the first base.